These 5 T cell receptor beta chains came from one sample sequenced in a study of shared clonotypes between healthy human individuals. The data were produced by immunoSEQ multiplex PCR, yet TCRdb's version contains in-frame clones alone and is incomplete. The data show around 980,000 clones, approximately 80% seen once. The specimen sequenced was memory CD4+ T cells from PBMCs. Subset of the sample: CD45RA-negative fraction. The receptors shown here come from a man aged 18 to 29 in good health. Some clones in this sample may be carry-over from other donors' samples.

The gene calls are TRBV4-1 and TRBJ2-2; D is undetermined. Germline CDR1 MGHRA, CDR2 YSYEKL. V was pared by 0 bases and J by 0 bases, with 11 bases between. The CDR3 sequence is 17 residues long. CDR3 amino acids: CASSQDPTASNTGELFF. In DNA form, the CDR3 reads TGCGCCAGCAGCCAAGACCCAACCGCGTCGAACACCGGGGAGCTGTTTTTT.

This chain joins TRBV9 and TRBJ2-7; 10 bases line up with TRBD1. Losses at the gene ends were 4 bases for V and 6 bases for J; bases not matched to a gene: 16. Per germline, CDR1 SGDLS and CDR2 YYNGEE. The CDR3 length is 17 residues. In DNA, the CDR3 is TGTGCCAGCAGCCCAAAACCTCGGACAGGGGGAGGTGGCGAGCAGTACTTC. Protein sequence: CASSPKPRTGGGGEQYF.

The CDR3 protein is CASSLLTSGSYEQYF. In DNA form, the CDR3 reads TGTGCCAGCAGCTTACTGACTAGCGGATCATACGAGCAGTACTTC. The chain employs TRBV7-9 and TRBJ2-7; TRBD2 matches 9 bases. The V gene end was trimmed by 2 bases and the J gene end by 4 bases; junction bases not matched to a gene: 6. The CDR3 runs to 15 residues. CDR1 is SEHNR, CDR2 FQNEAQ, per germline (reference sequence).

This chain's CDR3 is CASSVFVGEQFF. Written as DNA, the CDR3 is TGTGCCAGCAGTGTGTTCGTGGGTGAGCAGTTCTTC. The chain joins TRBV2 to TRBJ2-1, with D uncertain. The CDR3 runs to 12 residues. V dropped 4 bases and J dropped 9 bases, with 10 bases sitting between them. Germline lookup yields CDR1 SNHLY and CDR2 FYNNEI. Combining the CDR3 with reference TRBV2 and TRBJ2-1 gives the whole variable domain EPEVTQTPSHQVTQMGQEVILRCVPISNHLYFYWYRQILGQKVEFLVSFYNNEISEKSEIFDDQFSVERPDGSNFTLKIRSTKLEDSAMYFCASSVFVGEQFFGPGTRLTVL.

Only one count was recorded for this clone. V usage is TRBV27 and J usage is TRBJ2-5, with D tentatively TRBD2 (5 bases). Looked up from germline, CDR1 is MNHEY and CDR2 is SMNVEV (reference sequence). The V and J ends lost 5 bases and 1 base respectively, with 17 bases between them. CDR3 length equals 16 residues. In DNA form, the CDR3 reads TGTGCCAGCAGTCCTTACCTAGCATCCACCCAAGAGACCCAGTACTTC. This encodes CASSPYLASTQETQYF.